The source of this T cell receptor (beta chain) is a study of blood T cell repertoires in COVID-19 (dated by TCRdb to 2018 to 2020). For the study in its entirety: Samples from collaborators originated in the United States, Italy and Spain and spanned both the acute and convalescent phases of COVID-19. The repertoires were released in a freely available public database meant as a resource for research on the immune response to SARS-CoV-2. Where available, HLA class I and class II types were obtained from metadata supplied by the sample provider rather than from assay-based typing. Sample metadata almost always included a de-identified subject ID, COVID-19 status, age in years and sex. The samples were drawn from two sources: the first 160 participants of the ongoing ImmuneRACE study, and 1,000 to 1,500 subjects contributed by 6 global collaborators. The prospective study material was composed of cDNA or gDNA derived from T cells, B-cell-depleted T cells, or PBMCs. The dataset comprised deeply sampled blood TCRbeta repertoires from subjects exposed to, actively infected with, or recovered from COVID-19.

The immunoSEQ Assay, a bias-controlled multiplex PCR, was used to amplify TCRbeta CDR3 regions from genomic DNA. The published analysis was carried out like this. The number of nucleated cells in each sample was estimated from the amplification of reference gene primers within the assay. Sequence reads were collapsed and filtered to measure the absolute abundance of every unique TCRbeta CDR3 rearrangement. For each sample, productive Simpson clonality was calculated by taking the square root of Simpson's diversity index across productive rearrangements. In TCRdb, the immuneACCESS table is reduced to in-frame sequences with V and J assigned. These tables do not hold every clone; where another copy was compared, an unresolved V gene accounts for under half, and the others remain unexplained. The V and J calls and clone size are taken from that table; D and trimming were inferred from the DNA. The sample table contains about 94,000 clones; only one count was recorded for roughly 84% of them. The leading ten clones occupy around 6.5% of the sample.

Each collaborating institution followed its own protocols to collect whole blood in K2EDTA tubes. For TCRbeta analysis, collaborators shipped samples in one of three forms: frozen whole blood, isolated PBMCs, or DNA extracted from either of those sample types. This clone was seen a single time. The clone's antigen remains unknown. Per-nucleotide qualities are absent, and no much larger clonotype sits a single base away. Overall study results and their limits: Clinical and demographic metadata were provided uncurated, with the amount varying by source and participant.

Including cysteine and phenylalanine, the CDR3 has 12 amino acids. Only the CDR3 DNA is retained, 36 bases long and in frame from the first base. CDR1 and CDR2 are drawn from the germline V gene: SGHDT, YYEEEE. The V and J ends are trimmed by 2 bases and 4 bases, leaving 6 bases between them. This sequence originates from a man in his sixties with acute or convalescent COVID-19. Material for sequencing was peripheral blood. The chain joins TRBV5-6 to TRBJ1-1; the D gene identity is not certain. The DNA sequence is as follows: TGTGCCAGCAGCTTCCGAGGCACTGAAGCTTTCTTT. This sequence encodes CASSFRGTEAFF.